This is a list of T cell receptor beta chains from one sample in a study of T cell repertoires in cytomegalovirus infection. MiXCR, applied by TCRdb to the reads, yields one record per CDR3 protein. The table records about 300,000 distinct CDR3 sequences, 25% of them present only once. Specimen: PBMCs. The receptors were sampled from a human donor in good health (CMV status not recorded). Some clones in this sample may be carry-over from other donors' samples. CDR3s include the opening cysteine and the closing phenylalanine or tryptophan. Clone sizes are given selectively: once, few, many, or a class where the clone is expanded.

>TRBV7-2|TRBJ2-7|many
CASSPGGTSYEQYF
>TRBV20-1|TRBJ1-4|NA
CSAEEQTGEKLFF
>TRBV7-2|TRBJ2-2|many
CASSLDLNGELFF
>TRBV7-2|TRBJ1-1|many
CASSLGGQANEAFF
>TRBV4-3|TRBJ2-1|many
CASSQVLAPRSEQFF
>TRBV20-1|TRBJ2-7|NA
CSASLPLTYEQYF
>TRBV29-1|TRBJ2-3|few
CSGRDDPATDTQYF
>TRBV29-1|TRBJ2-3|few
CSVQVRGTDTQYF
>TRBV2|TRBJ2-7|NA
CASTGRVTYEQYF
>TRBV20-1|TRBJ2-1|NA
CSARDQGLAGGPTYNEQFF
>TRBV7-8|TRBJ2-1|NA
CASSRMYWTGVSSSYNEQFF
>TRBV29-1|TRBJ2-1|NA
CSVSPGATYNEQFF
>TRBV10-3|TRBJ1-5|NA
CAIRDRFNQPQHF
>TRBV7-2|TRBJ2-2|NA
CASSLEPPGLAGGYTGELFF
>TRBV7-2|TRBJ1-4|many
CASSRATNEKLFF
>TRBV7-3|TRBJ2-2|many
CASSLGYTGELFF
>TRBV7-2|TRBJ1-5|NA
CASSLNHGQPQHF
>TRBV27|TRBJ2-1|few
CASSGPRDRGVNEQFF
>TRBV25-1|TRBJ1-5|NA
CASRRGNQPQHF
>TRBV7-2|TRBJ2-7|many
CASSAYGAQYEQYF
>TRBV12-3/TRBV12-4|TRBJ1-5|few
CASSWTGGGYSNQPQHF
>TRBV4-1|TRBJ2-2|few
CASSQDLAGGPSTGELFF
>TRBV20-1|TRBJ2-1|NA
CSAIRGGLNEQFF
>TRBV11-2|TRBJ2-1|few
CASRHSSGRFSYNEQFF
>TRBV7-2|TRBJ2-7|many
CASSLGQGDREQYF
>TRBV29-1|TRBJ2-1|few
CSTRSSGEQFF
>TRBV11-3|TRBJ1-1|NA
CASSLDSVMNTEAFF
>TRBV7-7|TRBJ1-1|few
CASSLHAGGTEAFF
>TRBV7-9|TRBJ1-1|few
CASSKDQGLNTEAFF
>TRBV7-2|TRBJ1-5|many
CASSRRTGDQPQHF
>TRBV25-1|TRBJ2-1|NA
CASSAPSGRAGEQFF
>TRBV27|TRBJ1-2|few
CASSSQGQPASYTF
>TRBV6-2/TRBV6-3|TRBJ2-2|few
CASRQEVRSTARAGELFF
>TRBV15|TRBJ1-1|NA
CATSRQLANTEAFF
>TRBV7-9|TRBJ2-3|NA
CASSNDRDTQYF
>TRBV7-2|TRBJ1-2|many
CASSLESPAGHGYTF
>TRBV7-2|TRBJ2-5|many
CASSMDRLQETQYF
>TRBV12-3/TRBV12-4|TRBJ2-5|many
CASSLAGVETQYF
>TRBV6-1|TRBJ2-1|few
CAVQGNNEQFF
>TRBV14|TRBJ2-1|few
CASSQLRGDRFNEQFF
>TRBV7-2|TRBJ1-1|many
CASSLETGGGTEAFF
>TRBV27|TRBJ2-1|few
CASCRGSNEQFF
>TRBV9|TRBJ1-5|NA
CASSLFFVDDSNQPQHF
>TRBV7-8|TRBJ1-5|many
CASSPAQLDQPQHF
>TRBV7-2|TRBJ2-3|many
CASSLATRADTQYF
>TRBV7-8|TRBJ2-3|many
CASSRSGRTTDTQYF
>TRBV28|TRBJ1-1|few
CASSSWDPRNTEAFF
>TRBV5-1|TRBJ1-5|NA
CASSPDGDSNQPQHF
>TRBV4-1|TRBJ2-2|NA
CASSQDRGRWTGELFF
>TRBV30|TRBJ2-1|few
CAWSGGGNEQFF
>TRBV7-6|TRBJ2-3|few
CASSLGTGTVSTDTQYF
>TRBV5-4|TRBJ2-2|few
CASRSYGTSGSGELFF
>TRBV14|TRBJ2-2|NA
CASAGGKNTGELFF
>TRBV10-3|TRBJ1-2|NA
CAITQTGNGYTF
>TRBV11-3|TRBJ2-2|many
CASSRTGVGTGELFF